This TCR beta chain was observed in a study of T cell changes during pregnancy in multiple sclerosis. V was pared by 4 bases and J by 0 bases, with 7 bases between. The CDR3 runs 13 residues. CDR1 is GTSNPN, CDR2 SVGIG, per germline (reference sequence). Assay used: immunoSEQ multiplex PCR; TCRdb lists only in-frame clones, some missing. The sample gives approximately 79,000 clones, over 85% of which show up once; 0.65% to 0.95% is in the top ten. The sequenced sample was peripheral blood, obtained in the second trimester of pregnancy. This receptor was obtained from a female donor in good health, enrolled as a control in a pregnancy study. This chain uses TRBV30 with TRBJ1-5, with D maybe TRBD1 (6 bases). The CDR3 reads CAWNRDSNQPQHF. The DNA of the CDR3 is TGTGCCTGGAACAGGGATAGCAATCAGCCCCAGCATTTT.